Detailed here is one T cell receptor beta chain. Clones were sequenced by immunoSEQ multiplex PCR, and TCRdb holds only the in-frame ones, with some missing. The top ten hold 4% to 5.5% of the sample, which has about 210,000 clones, 75% to 90% seen once. The data stem from a study of blood T cell repertoires in COVID-19. Study at large: There were acute and convalescent COVID-19 samples, and they came from the United States, Italy and Spain. PBMCs, B-cell-depleted T cells, or T cells were the source of the cDNA or gDNA that made up the material.

This CDR3 comprises 13 residues. Trimming left V 6 bases short and J 2 bases short, with 10 bases between. Looked up from germline, CDR1 is MNHNY and CDR2 is SVGAGI (reference sequence). The receptor was isolated from a woman aged 40 to 49 with acute or convalescent COVID-19. The material sequenced was peripheral blood. J is TRBJ1-2 and V is TRBV6-6; a possible D gene is TRBD1 (6 bases). CDR3: CASSQTGNYGYTF. DNA for the CDR3: TGTGCCAGCAGCCAGACAGGAAACTATGGCTACACCTTC.